This paragraph reports one T cell receptor (beta chain). The iRepertoire nested amplicon-rescue multiplex PCR amplified TCR alpha and beta CDR3s from RNA. Via MiXCR, TCRdb re-called the multiplex PCR reads, giving one row per CDR3 protein. The data hold around 100,000 distinct CDR3 sequences, with roughly 30% observed a single time. The V and J ends lost 4 bases and 7 bases respectively, with 20 bases between them. Germline-derived CDR1 and CDR2 are SGHVS and FQNEAQ. The CDR3 runs to 15 residues. The data stem from a study of glioma-infiltrating T cells. The chain uses TRBV7-8 and TRBJ2-7; D is undetermined. The receptor's source is a human donor with low-grade glioma or glioblastoma, undergoing nonglioma brain surgery, or in good health (not recorded which). Material: glioma tissue, nonneoplastic brain tissue, or PBMCs (not recorded which). CDR3 residues: CASSSPWGDLREQYF. For the CDR3, the DNA is TGTGCCAGCAGCTCGCCTTGGGGTGACCTTCGGGAGCAGTACTTC.